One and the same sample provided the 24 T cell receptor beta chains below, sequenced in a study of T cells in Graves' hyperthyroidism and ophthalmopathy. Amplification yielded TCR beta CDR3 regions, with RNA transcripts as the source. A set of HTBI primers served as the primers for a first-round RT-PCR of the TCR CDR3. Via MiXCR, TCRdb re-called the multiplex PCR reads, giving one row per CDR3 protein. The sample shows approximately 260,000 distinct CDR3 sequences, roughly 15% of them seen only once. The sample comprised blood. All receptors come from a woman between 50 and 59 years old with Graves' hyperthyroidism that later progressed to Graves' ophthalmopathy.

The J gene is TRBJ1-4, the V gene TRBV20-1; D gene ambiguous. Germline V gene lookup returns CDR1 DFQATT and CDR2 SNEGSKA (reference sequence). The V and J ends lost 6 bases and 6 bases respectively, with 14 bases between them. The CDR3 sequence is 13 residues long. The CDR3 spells CSAQGASYEKLFF. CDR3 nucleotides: TGCAGTGCCCAAGGAGCTTCATATGAAAAACTGTTTTTT.

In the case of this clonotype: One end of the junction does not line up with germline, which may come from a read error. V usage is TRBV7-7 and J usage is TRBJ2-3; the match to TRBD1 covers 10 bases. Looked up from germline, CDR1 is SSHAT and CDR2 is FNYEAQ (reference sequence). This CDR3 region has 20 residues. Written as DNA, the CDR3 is TGTGCTAGCAGCTCAGTACCGGGACAGGGGACGTCTCCCAGCACAGATACGCAGTATTTT. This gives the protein CASSSVPGQGTSPSTDTQYF.

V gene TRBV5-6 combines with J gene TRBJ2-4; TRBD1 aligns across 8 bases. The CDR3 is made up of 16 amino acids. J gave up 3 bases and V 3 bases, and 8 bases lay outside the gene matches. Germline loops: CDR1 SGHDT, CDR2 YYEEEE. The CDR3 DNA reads TGTGCCAGCAGCTGGAACGGACAGGGTTTCAAAAACATTCAGTACTTC. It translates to CASSWNGQGFKNIQYF.

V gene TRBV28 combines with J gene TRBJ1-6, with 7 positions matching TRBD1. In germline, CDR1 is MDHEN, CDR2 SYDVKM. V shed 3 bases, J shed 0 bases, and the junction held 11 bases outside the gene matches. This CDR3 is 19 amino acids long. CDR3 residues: CASSFSRDSESSYNSPLHF. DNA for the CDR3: TGTGCCAGCAGTTTTTCCCGGGACAGCGAGAGCTCCTATAATTCACCCCTCCACTTT.

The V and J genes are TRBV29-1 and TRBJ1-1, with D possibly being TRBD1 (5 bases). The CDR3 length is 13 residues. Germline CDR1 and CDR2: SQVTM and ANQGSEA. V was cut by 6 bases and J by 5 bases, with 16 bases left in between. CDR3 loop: CSVARLGGTEAFF. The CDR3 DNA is TGCAGCGTGGCCAGGTTGGGGGGAACTGAAGCTTTCTTT.

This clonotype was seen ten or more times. CDR3 nucleotide sequence: TGTGCCATCAGTGAAGATCGCTCTTACGAGCAGTACTTC. Protein sequence: CAISEDRSYEQYF. The V call is TRBV10-3, the J call TRBJ2-7; D uncertain. This CDR3 spans 13 amino acids. From germline, CDR1 is ENHRY and CDR2 SYGVKD. V was cut by 3 bases and J by 4 bases, with 10 bases left in between.

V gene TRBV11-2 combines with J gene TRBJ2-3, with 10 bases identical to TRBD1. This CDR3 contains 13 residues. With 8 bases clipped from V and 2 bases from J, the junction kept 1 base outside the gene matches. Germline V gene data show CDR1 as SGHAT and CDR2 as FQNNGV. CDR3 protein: CASGTGDTDTQYF. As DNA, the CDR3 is TGTGCCAGCGGGACAGGGGACACAGATACGCAGTATTTT.

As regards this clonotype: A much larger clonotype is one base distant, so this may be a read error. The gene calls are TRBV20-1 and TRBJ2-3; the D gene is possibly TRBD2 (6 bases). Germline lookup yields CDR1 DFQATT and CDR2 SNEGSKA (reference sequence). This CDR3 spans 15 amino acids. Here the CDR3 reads CSARDSSGVTGTQYF. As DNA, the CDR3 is TGCAGTGCTAGAGATTCCTCGGGGGTCACAGGTACGCAGTATTTT.

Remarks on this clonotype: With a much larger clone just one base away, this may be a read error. CDR3 region: CAIRSDGQGKGGYTF. The CDR3 DNA is TGTGCCATCAGGAGTGATGGACAGGGGAAAGGTGGCTACACCTTC. This chain uses TRBV10-3 with TRBJ1-2, with 9 bases matching TRBD1. The ends lost 6 bases at V and 7 bases at J; junction bases unmatched: 12. In germline, CDR1 is ENHRY, CDR2 SYGVKD. The CDR3 spans 15 residues.

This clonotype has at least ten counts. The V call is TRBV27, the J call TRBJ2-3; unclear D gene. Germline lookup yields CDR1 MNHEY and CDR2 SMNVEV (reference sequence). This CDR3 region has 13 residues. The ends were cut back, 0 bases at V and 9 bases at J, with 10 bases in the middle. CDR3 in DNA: TGTGCCAGCAGTTTATCGGCTCAGTACACGCAGTATTTT. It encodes CASSLSAQYTQYF.

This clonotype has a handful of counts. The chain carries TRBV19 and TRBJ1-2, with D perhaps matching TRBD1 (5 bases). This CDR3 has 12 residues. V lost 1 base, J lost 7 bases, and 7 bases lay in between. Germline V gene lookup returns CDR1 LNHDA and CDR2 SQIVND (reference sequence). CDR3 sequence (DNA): TGTGCCAGTAGTATAGGGGGCACTGGCTACACCTTC. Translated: CASSIGGTGYTF.

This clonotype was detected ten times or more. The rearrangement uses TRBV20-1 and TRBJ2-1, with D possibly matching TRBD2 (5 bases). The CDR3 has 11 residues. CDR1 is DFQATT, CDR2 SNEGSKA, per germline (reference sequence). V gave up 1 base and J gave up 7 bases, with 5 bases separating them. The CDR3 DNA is TGCAGTGCTAGAGCGGGAAATGAGCAGTTCTTC. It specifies CSARAGNEQFF.

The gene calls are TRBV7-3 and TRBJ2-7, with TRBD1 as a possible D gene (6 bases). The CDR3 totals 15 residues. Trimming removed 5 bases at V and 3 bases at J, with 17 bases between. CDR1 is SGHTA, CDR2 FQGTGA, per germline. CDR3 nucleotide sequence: TGTGCCAGCAGCATGACAGGCGGAAAGGGCTACGAGCAGTACTTC. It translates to CASSMTGGKGYEQYF. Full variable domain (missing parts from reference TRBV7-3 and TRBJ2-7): GAGVSQTPSNKVTEKGKYVELRCDPISGHTALYWYRQSLGQGPEFLIYFQGTGAADDSGLPNDRFFAVRPEGSVSTLKIQRTERGDSAVYLCASSMTGGKGYEQYFGPGTRLTVT.

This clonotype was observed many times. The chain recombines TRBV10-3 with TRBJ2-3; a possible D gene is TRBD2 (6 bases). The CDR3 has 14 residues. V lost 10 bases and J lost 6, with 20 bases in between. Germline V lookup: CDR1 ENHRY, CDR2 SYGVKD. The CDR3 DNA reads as TGTGCCACGACCGGGACTTCCATCGGGGATACGCAGTATTTT. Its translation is CATTGTSIGDTQYF.

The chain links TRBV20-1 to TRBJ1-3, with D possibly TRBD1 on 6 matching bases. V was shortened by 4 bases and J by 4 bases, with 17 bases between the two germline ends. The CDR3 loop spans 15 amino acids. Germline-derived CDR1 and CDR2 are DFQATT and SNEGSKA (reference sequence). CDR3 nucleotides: TGCAGTGCTACTCAAGGGGGGGGCTCCGGAAACACCATATATTTT. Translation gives CSATQGGGSGNTIYF.

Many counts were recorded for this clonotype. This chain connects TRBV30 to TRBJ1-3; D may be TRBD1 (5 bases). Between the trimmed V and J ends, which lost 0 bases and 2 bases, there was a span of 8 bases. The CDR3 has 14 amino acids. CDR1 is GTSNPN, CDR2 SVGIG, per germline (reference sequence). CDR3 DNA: TGTGCCTGGAGTGTAAGGGGCCCTGGAAACACCATATATTTT. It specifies CAWSVRGPGNTIYF. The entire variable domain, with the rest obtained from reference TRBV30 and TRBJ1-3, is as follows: SQTIHQWPATLVQPVGSPLSLECTVEGTSNPNLYWYRQAAGRGLQLLFYSVGIGQISSEVPQNLSASRPQDRQFILSSKKLLLSDSGFYLCAWSVRGPGNTIYFGEGSWLTVV.

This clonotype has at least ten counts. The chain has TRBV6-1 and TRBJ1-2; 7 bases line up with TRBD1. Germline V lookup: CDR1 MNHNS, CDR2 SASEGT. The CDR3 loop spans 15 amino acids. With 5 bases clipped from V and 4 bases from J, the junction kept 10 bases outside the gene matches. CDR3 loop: CASSSPTQGTYGYTF. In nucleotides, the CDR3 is TGTGCCAGCAGTTCCCCAACACAGGGGACCTATGGCTACACCTTC.

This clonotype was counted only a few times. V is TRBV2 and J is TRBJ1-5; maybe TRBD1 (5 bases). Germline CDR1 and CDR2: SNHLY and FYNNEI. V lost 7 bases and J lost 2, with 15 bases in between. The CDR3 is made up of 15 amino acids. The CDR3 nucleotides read TGTGCCAGCACCCCGGTGGGGGAGGGCAATCAGCCCCAGCATTTT. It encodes CASTPVGEGNQPQHF.

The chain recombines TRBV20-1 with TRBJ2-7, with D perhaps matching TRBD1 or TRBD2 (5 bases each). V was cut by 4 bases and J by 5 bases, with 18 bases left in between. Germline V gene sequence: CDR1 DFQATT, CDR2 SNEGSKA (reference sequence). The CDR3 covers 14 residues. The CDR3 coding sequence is TGCAGTGCTACCCGGGACGCCTCGGGGCACGAGCAGTACTTC. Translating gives CSATRDASGHEQYF.

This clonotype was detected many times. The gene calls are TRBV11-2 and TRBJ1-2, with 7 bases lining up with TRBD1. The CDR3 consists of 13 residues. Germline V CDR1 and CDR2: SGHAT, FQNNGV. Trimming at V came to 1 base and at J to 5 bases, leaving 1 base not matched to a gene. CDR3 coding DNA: TGTGCCAGCAGCTTAGCACAGGGGTATGGCTACACCTTC. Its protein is CASSLAQGYGYTF. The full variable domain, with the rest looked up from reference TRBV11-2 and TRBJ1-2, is EAGVAQSPRYKIIEKRQSVAFWCNPISGHATLYWYQQILGQGPKLLIQFQNNGVVDDSQLPKDRFSAERLKGVDSTLKIQPAKLEDSAVYLCASSLAQGYGYTFGSGTRLTVV.

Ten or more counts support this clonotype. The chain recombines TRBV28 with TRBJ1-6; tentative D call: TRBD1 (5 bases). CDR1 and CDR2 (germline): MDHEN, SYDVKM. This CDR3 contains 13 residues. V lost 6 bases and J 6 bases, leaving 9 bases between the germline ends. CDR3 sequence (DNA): TGTGCCAGCAGGGGGGAGGGTAATTCACCCCTCCACTTT. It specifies CASRGEGNSPLHF. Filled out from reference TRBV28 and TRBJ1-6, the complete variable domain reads DVKVTQSSRYLVKRTGEKVFLECVQDMDHENMFWYRQDPGLGLRLIYFSYDVKMKEKGDIPEGYSVSREKKERFSLILESASTNQTSMYLCASRGEGNSPLHFGNGTRLTVT.

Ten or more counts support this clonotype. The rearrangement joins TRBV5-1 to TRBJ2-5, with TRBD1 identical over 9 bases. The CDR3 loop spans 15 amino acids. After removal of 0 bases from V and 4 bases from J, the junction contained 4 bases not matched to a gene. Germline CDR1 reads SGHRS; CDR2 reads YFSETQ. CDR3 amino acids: CASSLAWGQGETQYF. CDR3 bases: TGCGCCAGCAGCTTGGCATGGGGACAGGGAGAGACCCAGTACTTC.

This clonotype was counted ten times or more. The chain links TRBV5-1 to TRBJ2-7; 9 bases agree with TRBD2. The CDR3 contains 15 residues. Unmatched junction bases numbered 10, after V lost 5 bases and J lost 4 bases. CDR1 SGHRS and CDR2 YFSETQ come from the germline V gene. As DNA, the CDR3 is TGCGCCAGCAGTTCAAGTAGCGGGAGAGCATACGAGCAGTACTTC. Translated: CASSSSSGRAYEQYF.

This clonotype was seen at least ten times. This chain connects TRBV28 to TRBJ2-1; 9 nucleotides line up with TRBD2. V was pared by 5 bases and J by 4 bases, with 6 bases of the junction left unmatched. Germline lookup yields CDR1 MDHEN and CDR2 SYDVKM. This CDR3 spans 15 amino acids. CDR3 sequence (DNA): TGTGCCAGCAGTCAACTAGCGGGCCTTTACAATGAGCAGTTCTTC. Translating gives CASSQLAGLYNEQFF.